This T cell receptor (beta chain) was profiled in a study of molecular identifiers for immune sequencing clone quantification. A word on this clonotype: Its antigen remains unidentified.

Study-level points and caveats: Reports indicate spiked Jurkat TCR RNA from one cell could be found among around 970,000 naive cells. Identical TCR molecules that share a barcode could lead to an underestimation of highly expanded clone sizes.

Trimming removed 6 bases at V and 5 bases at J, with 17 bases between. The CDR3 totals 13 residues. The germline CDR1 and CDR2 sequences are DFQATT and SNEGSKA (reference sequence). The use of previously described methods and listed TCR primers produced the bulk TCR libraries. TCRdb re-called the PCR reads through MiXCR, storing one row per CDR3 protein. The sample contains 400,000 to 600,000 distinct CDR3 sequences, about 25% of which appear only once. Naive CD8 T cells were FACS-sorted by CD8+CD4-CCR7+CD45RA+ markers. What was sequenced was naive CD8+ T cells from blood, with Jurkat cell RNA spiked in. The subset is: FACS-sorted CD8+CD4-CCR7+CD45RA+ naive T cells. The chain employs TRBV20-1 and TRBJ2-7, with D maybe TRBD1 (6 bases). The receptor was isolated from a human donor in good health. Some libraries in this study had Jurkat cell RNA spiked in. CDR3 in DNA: TGCAGTGCCCGAGTCAGGGGTTTTCACGAGCAGTACTTC. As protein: CSARVRGFHEQYF.